The 16 T cell receptor beta chains below were found in one sample sequenced in a study of shared clonotypes between healthy human individuals. The method was immunoSEQ multiplex PCR; TCRdb's version includes in-frame clones alone and lacks a portion of them. The sample yields about 2.4 million clones, roughly 93% seen once. Sequenced: naive CD4+ T cells from PBMCs. Stated subset: CD45RA+ positively selected. All receptors derive from a man aged 18 to 30 in good health. Some clones in this sample may be carry-over from other donors' samples.

The chain recombines TRBV27 with TRBJ1-6; unclear D gene. Trimming removed 3 bases at V and 4 bases at J, with 16 bases between. CDR1 is MNHEY, CDR2 SMNVEV, per germline (reference sequence). The length of the CDR3 is 17 residues. The CDR3 DNA follows: TGTGCCAGCAGTTTGGGTCCAGAGCCTACTTATAATTCACCCCTCCACTTT. Translation: CASSLGPEPTYNSPLHF.

The chain has TRBV12-5 and TRBJ2-3, with D unresolved. The CDR3 extends over 12 amino acids. Trimming left V 5 bases short and J 8 bases short, with 11 bases between. Germline assignment: CDR1 LGHNT and CDR2 FRNRAP. CDR3 DNA sequence: TGTGCTAGTGGTCCCGACTCCATTACGCAGTATTTT. Amino acids: CASGPDSITQYF.

The rearrangement joins TRBV15 to TRBJ2-5; D possibly corresponds to TRBD1 (6 bases). The V end lost 0 bases, the J end lost 5 bases, and 16 bases lay between the germline ends. The CDR3 length is 16 residues. The germline V gene encodes CDR1 LNHNV and CDR2 YYDKDF (reference sequence). CDR3 nucleotides: TGTGCCACCAGCAGAGATGGGCCAGGGGCGGGCGAGACCCAGTACTTC. It is translated as CATSRDGPGAGETQYF.

Concerning this clone: The sample holds other DNA sequences that translate to the same CDR3. This CDR3 reads CASSLGRGDGYTF. The CDR3 coding sequence is TGTGCCAGCAGCTTAGGCAGGGGAGATGGCTACACCTTC. The chain links TRBV7-9 to TRBJ1-2, with a tentative D call TRBD1 (6 bases). Germline lookup yields CDR1 SEHNR and CDR2 FQNEAQ (reference sequence). The CDR3 spans 13 residues. Trimming stripped 1 base from V and 6 bases from J, with 9 bases between. Full variable domain (outside the CDR3, taken from reference TRBV7-9 and TRBJ1-2): DTGVSQNPRHKITKRGQNVTFRCDPISEHNRLYWYRQTLGQGPEFLTYFQNEAQLEKSRLLSDRFSAERPKGSFSTLEIQRTEQGDSAMYLCASSLGRGDGYTFGSGTRLTVV.

CDR3 nucleotide sequence: TGCGCCAGCAGCTCCCGGATTTCGGGACAGGGGTCTGAGCAGTTCTTC. It specifies CASSSRISGQGSEQFF. The chain joins TRBV5-1 to TRBJ2-1; 10 bases are a match to TRBD1. The V gene's germline CDR1 is SGHRS and CDR2 YFSETQ. Losses at the gene ends were 3 bases for V and 9 bases for J; bases not matched to a gene: 12. The CDR3 contains 16 residues. Combining the CDR3 with reference TRBV5-1 and TRBJ2-1 gives the whole variable domain KAGVTQTPRYLIKTRGQQVTLSCSPISGHRSVSWYQQTPGQGLQFLFEYFSETQRNKGNFPGRFSGRQFSNSRSEMNVSTLELGDSALYLCASSSRISGQGSEQFFGPGTRLTVL.

The CDR3 bases are TGTGCCAGCAGCTCCTATCGGACTAGCGGGAGTTCAGATACGCAGTATTTT. Translated: CASSSYRTSGSSDTQYF. This sequence joins TRBV7-9 and TRBJ2-3, with TRBD2 matching 13 bases. From germline, CDR1 is SEHNR and CDR2 FQNEAQ (reference sequence). This CDR3 has 17 residues. With 4 bases clipped from V and 4 bases from J, the junction kept 8 bases outside the gene matches.

The chain is built from TRBV5-1 and TRBJ2-7, with TRBD2 identical over 11 bases. Germline CDR1 reads SGHRS; CDR2 reads YFSETQ. CDR3 length: 15 amino acids. The V and J ends lost 0 bases and 9 bases, in that order; junction bases with no gene match: 8. As DNA, the CDR3 is TGCGCCAGCAGCTTGGACGTAGCGGGAGGGAAAGTGCAGTACTTC. It is translated as CASSLDVAGGKVQYF.

The J gene is TRBJ2-1, the V gene TRBV5-1, with TRBD2 matching over 12 bases. This CDR3 region has 16 residues. Germline CDR1 is SGHRS and CDR2 is YFSETQ. V gave up 0 bases and J gave up 8 bases; unmatched junction bases: 6. DNA of the CDR3: TGCGCCAGCAGCTTGGTCGGGACTAGCGGGTTCGATGAGCAGTTCTTC. Translation gives CASSLVGTSGFDEQFF.

The V gene is TRBV7-3, the J gene TRBJ1-2; TRBD1 matches at 9 bases. The V segment lost 3 bases and the J segment 8 bases; nucleotides outside the gene matches: 13. This CDR3 spans 16 amino acids. The germline V gene has CDR1 SGHTA and CDR2 FQGTGA. CDR3 residues: CASSFPPGQGVSGYTF. CDR3 in DNA: TGTGCCAGCAGCTTTCCCCCGGGACAGGGAGTCTCCGGCTACACCTTC. The full variable domain, completed using reference TRBV7-3 and TRBJ1-2, is GAGVSQTPSNKVTEKGKYVELRCDPISGHTALYWYRQSLGQGPEFLIYFQGTGAADDSGLPNDRFFAVRPEGSVSTLKIQRTERGDSAVYLCASSFPPGQGVSGYTFGSGTRLTVV.

V is TRBV30 and J is TRBJ1-5; D remains unclear. V lost 0 bases and J lost 3, with 18 bases in between. The CDR3 extends over 17 amino acids. The germline gives CDR1 GTSNPN, CDR2 SVGIG (reference sequence). CDR3 coding DNA: TGTGCCTGGAGTGTAGAAAAAGTCCTGGGTTACAATCAGCCCCAGCATTTT. Protein sequence: CAWSVEKVLGYNQPQHF.

V usage is TRBV11-2 and J usage is TRBJ2-7; possibly TRBD1 or TRBD2 for D (5 bases each). Per germline, CDR1 SGHAT and CDR2 FQNNGV. This CDR3 is built from 16 residues. Deletions cut 1 base from V and 1 base from J, with 14 bases between. This CDR3 reads CASSLGYGGRSYEQYF. The DNA for the CDR3 is TGTGCCAGCAGCTTAGGATATGGGGGAAGGTCCTACGAGCAGTACTTC.

The chain couples TRBV19 to TRBJ2-1; 8 bases align to TRBD1. Looked up from germline, CDR1 is LNHDA and CDR2 is SQIVND (reference sequence). CDR3 length: 14 amino acids. V lost 3 bases, J lost 5 bases, and 3 bases stayed unmatched. CDR3 DNA sequence: TGTGCCAGTAGTATCAGGGGGCAGCACAATGAGCAGTTCTTC. Amino acid sequence: CASSIRGQHNEQFF.

V usage is TRBV7-9 and J usage is TRBJ2-3, with D perhaps TRBD2 (6 bases). This CDR3 is built from 15 residues. Trimming took 5 bases from V and 8 from J, leaving 20 bases between them. Germline V gene sequence: CDR1 SEHNR, CDR2 FQNEAQ (reference sequence). The CDR3 DNA sequence: TGTGCCAGCAGCCCCCACGGGAGCCACCAAATTACGCAGTATTTT. Protein sequence: CASSPHGSHQITQYF.

The rearrangement joins TRBV7-9 to TRBJ2-2; 10 bases align to TRBD2. The junction had 2 bases not matched to a gene; V was cut back by 0 bases and J by 7 bases. The V gene's germline CDR1 is SEHNR and CDR2 FQNEAQ (reference sequence). The CDR3 extends over 15 amino acids. The CDR3 here is CASSLAASGSGELFF. In nucleotides, the CDR3 is TGTGCCAGCAGCTTAGCGGCTAGCGGGAGCGGGGAGCTGTTTTTT.

This sequence joins TRBV29-1 and TRBJ2-3; 9 bases are shared with TRBD2. V lost 4 bases, J lost 4 bases, and 6 bases stayed unmatched. CDR3 length equals 14 residues. Germline CDR1 is SQVTM and CDR2 is ANQGSEA. The CDR3 sequence is CSVGTAGGPDTQYF. CDR3 in DNA: TGCAGCGTTGGTACAGCGGGAGGCCCAGATACGCAGTATTTT.

The chain joins TRBV7-2 to TRBJ1-1, with TRBD1 as a possible D gene (6 bases). V gave up 4 bases and J gave up 0 bases, with 9 bases separating them. This CDR3 region has 14 residues. Per germline, CDR1 SGHTA and CDR2 FQGNSA. In DNA, the CDR3 is TGTGCCAGCAGCTCACAGGGCATGAACACTGAAGCTTTCTTT. Translation: CASSSQGMNTEAFF.